These 29 T cell receptor beta chains were sequenced from one sample in a study of cytomegalovirus exposure and HLA in healthy donors. The primer mix had 60 Vbeta and 13 Jbeta primers. This table comes from immunoSEQ multiplex PCR, and its TCRdb copy is limited to in-frame clones, with some not included. This sample has roughly 100,000 clones, with around 82% found just once. Sequences were obtained from PBMCs. Source of these receptors: a man in his forties in good health and CMV-seropositive.

This clone turned up a few times. The chain couples TRBV30 to TRBJ1-5; weak D call: TRBD1 (5 bases). The germline gives CDR1 GTSNPN, CDR2 SVGIG (reference sequence). The V gene lost 2 bases and the J gene lost 3 bases, with 17 bases spanning the gap. CDR3 length: 16 amino acids. DNA of the CDR3: TGTGCCTGGAGTCGGAGGGCAGGGTCCCTCAATCAGCCCCAGCATTTT. Amino acids: CAWSRRAGSLNQPQHF. Drawing the rest from reference TRBV30 and TRBJ1-5, the complete variable domain is SQTIHQWPATLVQPVGSPLSLECTVEGTSNPNLYWYRQAAGRGLQLLFYSVGIGQISSEVPQNLSASRPQDRQFILSSKKLLLSDSGFYLCAWSRRAGSLNQPQHFGDGTRLSIL.

J is TRBJ2-3 and V is TRBV6-6; 15 positions agree with TRBD2. The CDR3 covers 15 residues. Germline loops: CDR1 MNHNY, CDR2 SVGAGI (reference sequence). The junction had 6 bases not matched to a gene; V was cut back by 5 bases and J by 9 bases. The CDR3 reads CASSTIGLAGGTQYF. CDR3 in DNA: TGTGCCAGCAGTACCATCGGACTAGCGGGGGGGACGCAGTATTTT.

The chain carries TRBV11-3 and TRBJ1-1; TRBD1 might be the D (5 bases). The germline V and J ends were trimmed by 5 bases and 3 bases, with 10 bases remaining between them. The CDR3 has 13 residues. Germline loops: CDR1 SGHNT, CDR2 YENEEA. CDR3: CASSRGIDTEAFF. CDR3 bases: TGTGCCAGCAGCAGGGGTATAGACACTGAAGCTTTCTTT.

CDR3 sequence (DNA): TGTGCCTGGAGTGTAGGGACAACATCGACCGGGGAGCTGTTTTTT. Protein: CAWSVGTTSTGELFF. V usage is TRBV30 and J usage is TRBJ2-2; tentative D call: TRBD1 (6 bases). This CDR3 region has 15 residues. V was cut by 0 bases and J by 5 bases, with 13 bases left in between. Germline V gene data show CDR1 as GTSNPN and CDR2 as SVGIG (reference sequence).

A note on this clone: The sample holds other DNA sequences that translate to the same CDR3. CDR3 DNA sequence: TGTGCCTGGAGCGCGTTCCGGGGAGCTGGAAACACCATATATTTT. Translated, it gives CAWSAFRGAGNTIYF. This chain links TRBV30 with TRBJ1-3; D gene ambiguous. Germline V gene data show CDR1 as GTSNPN and CDR2 as SVGIG (reference sequence). V dropped 3 bases and J dropped 2 bases, with 14 bases sitting between them. The CDR3 is made up of 15 amino acids.

The rearrangement uses TRBV19 and TRBJ1-5, with D possibly being TRBD1 (6 bases). Germline V gene data show CDR1 as LNHDA and CDR2 as SQIVND (reference sequence). This CDR3 contains 16 residues. V was pared by 2 bases and J by 3 bases, with 14 bases between. CDR3 coding DNA: TGTGCCAGTAGTATAATTCCCGACAGGCTCAATCAGCCCCAGCATTTT. Protein sequence: CASSIIPDRLNQPQHF.

This clone was detected a few times. V gene TRBV6-5 combines with J gene TRBJ2-7, with TRBD1 matching over 9 bases. With V trimmed by 6 bases and J by 0 bases, 6 bases remained unmatched. This CDR3 comprises 15 residues. Germline CDR1 and CDR2: MNHEY and SVGAGI. DNA of the CDR3: TGTGCCAGCAGCCTCGGGGGACAGGGCTCCTACGAGCAGTACTTC. Its protein product is CASSLGGQGSYEQYF.

Concerning this clone: One junction end does not reproduce the germline sequence, and a read error may be involved. CDR3 protein: CSSSLWARGSTEAFF. In DNA form, the CDR3 reads TGTTCCAGCAGCTTATGGGCCAGGGGGAGCACTGAAGCTTTCTTT. The chain combines TRBV7-9 with TRBJ1-1; 7 positions agree with TRBD1. This CDR3 comprises 15 residues. CDR1 and CDR2 from the germline V gene are SEHNR and FQNEAQ (reference sequence).

V and J are TRBV2 and TRBJ2-3; 9 positions match TRBD1. With 10 bases clipped from V and 7 bases from J, the junction kept 9 bases outside the gene matches. CDR3 length: 13 amino acids. CDR1 is SNHLY, CDR2 FYNNEI, per germline. The CDR3 reads CAIDRGVLNTQYF. Written as DNA, the CDR3 is TGTGCCATCGACAGGGGGGTTCTAAATACGCAGTATTTT.

Here the CDR3 reads CASRPGTLGEQYF. CDR3 sequence (DNA): TGTGCCAGCAGACCGGGTACCCTGGGCGAGCAGTACTTC. The chain combines TRBV7-9 with TRBJ2-7; D gene unclear. V was trimmed by 6 bases and J by 6 bases, leaving 15 bases between them. The CDR3 length is 13 residues. Germline assignment: CDR1 SEHNR and CDR2 FQNEAQ (reference sequence).

About this clone itself: One end of the junction does not line up with germline, which may come from a read error. The chain uses TRBV29-1 and TRBJ2-1, with D maybe TRBD2 (6 bases). CDR1 is SQVTM, CDR2 ANQGSEA, per germline. This CDR3 has 15 amino acids. CDR3 in DNA: TGCAGCGTTGGTTTTAGCGGAAGCTCCTACAATGAGCGGTTCTTC. This gives the protein CSVGFSGSSYNERFF.

To note about this clone: This sample also contains other DNA sequences that code for the same CDR3. The chain recombines TRBV27 with TRBJ1-1; D not resolved. The ends were cut back, 5 bases at V and 0 bases at J, with 7 bases in the middle. In germline, CDR1 is MNHEY, CDR2 SMNVEV (reference sequence). The CDR3 loop spans 13 amino acids. CDR3 DNA: TGTGCCAGCAGTCCTCAGATGAACACTGAAGCTTTCTTT. Its protein is CASSPQMNTEAFF.

The CDR3, as DNA: TGTGCCAGCAGTTATGTCTCCAGGGGCCCAGATACGCAGTATTTT. Translation gives CASSYVSRGPDTQYF. The chain links TRBV6-6 to TRBJ2-3; D possibly corresponds to TRBD1 (6 bases). Germline-derived CDR1 and CDR2 are MNHNY and SVGAGI (reference sequence). V dropped 3 bases and J dropped 4 bases, with 14 bases sitting between them. The CDR3 covers 15 residues.

The genes are TRBV28 and TRBJ2-1; D is possibly TRBD2 (5 bases). The CDR3 consists of 12 residues. The V end was cut by 4 bases, the J end by 7 bases, with 8 bases between. Germline CDR1 and CDR2: MDHEN and SYDVKM. CDR3 region: CASSSGGNEQFF. Written as DNA, the CDR3 is TGTGCCAGCAGTTCCGGCGGGAATGAGCAGTTCTTC.

V gene TRBV7-2 combines with J gene TRBJ2-7; TRBD1 agrees at 8 bases. This CDR3 contains 13 residues. Germline V gene sequence: CDR1 SGHTA, CDR2 FQGNSA. Trimming at V came to 2 bases and at J to 5 bases, leaving 2 bases not matched to a gene. The CDR3, as DNA: TGTGCCAGCAGCTTAAGACAGGGGAACGAGCAGTACTTC. Its translation is CASSLRQGNEQYF.

This clone was counted a single time. At one boundary the junction diverges from the germline segment, which might be a read error. The chain employs TRBV5-1 and TRBJ1-2; TRBD1 is a possible D gene (6 bases). Germline CDR1 is SGHRS and CDR2 is YFSETQ. The CDR3 is made up of 14 amino acids. The CDR3 loop is CASSLPGVGYVYTF. The CDR3 DNA is TGCGCCAGCAGCTTACCAGGGGTGGGCTATGTCTACACCTTC.

J is TRBJ2-5 and V is TRBV7-9; D ambiguous. Trimming took off 5 bases at V and 2 bases at J, with 9 bases between the two ends. Germline V gene data show CDR1 as SEHNR and CDR2 as FQNEAQ (reference sequence). This CDR3 is built from 13 residues. CDR3 residues: CASSPPSQETQYF. DNA of the CDR3: TGTGCCAGCAGCCCCCCTAGTCAAGAGACCCAGTACTTC.

The chain uses TRBV5-4 and TRBJ1-1; TRBD1 agrees at 7 bases. Germline CDR1 is SGHNT and CDR2 is YYREEE (reference sequence). The length of the CDR3 is 14 residues. The V and J ends lost 5 bases and 1 base, in that order; junction bases with no gene match: 5. The CDR3 here is CASSSGQPNTEAFF. The CDR3 bases are TGTGCCAGCAGTTCGGGACAGCCGAACACTGAAGCTTTCTTT.

V and J are TRBV25-1 and TRBJ2-1; 8 nucleotides match TRBD2. The germline CDR1 and CDR2 sequences are MGHDK and SYGVNS. The CDR3 spans 17 residues. Trimming removed 3 bases from V and 0 bases from J; junction bases left unmatched: 7. CDR3 residues: CASSDLGTRSSYNEQFF. Written as DNA, the CDR3 is TGTGCCAGCAGTGATCTGGGGACTAGGAGCTCCTACAATGAGCAGTTCTTC.

The chain carries TRBV18 and TRBJ2-3; no clear D gene. The CDR3 covers 14 residues. V was cut by 3 bases and J by 1 base, with 8 bases left in between. The germline V gene encodes CDR1 KGHSH and CDR2 LQKENI. In DNA, the CDR3 is TGTGCCAGCTCACCTCCCTCCCGCACAGATACGCAGTATTTT. The encoded protein is CASSPPSRTDTQYF. The full variable domain, completed using reference TRBV18 and TRBJ2-3, is NAGVMQNPRHLVRRRGQEARLRCSPMKGHSHVYWYRQLPEEGLKFMVYLQKENIIDESGMPKERFSAEFPKEGPSILRIQQVVRGDSAAYFCASSPPSRTDTQYFGPGTRLTVL.

Of note for this clone: Other DNA sequences in this specimen translate into the identical CDR3. The genes are TRBV5-1 and TRBJ1-2; 9 nucleotides match TRBD1. The CDR3 spans 14 residues. J was trimmed by 5 bases and V by 0 bases; bases with no gene match: 2. The germline CDR1 and CDR2 sequences are SGHRS and YFSETQ. The CDR3 reads CASSLGDRDYGYTF. The CDR3 coding sequence is TGCGCCAGCAGCTTGGGGGACAGGGATTATGGCTACACCTTC.

The chain uses TRBV7-2 and TRBJ2-1, with 13 bases lining up with TRBD2. Germline-derived CDR1 and CDR2 are SGHTA and FQGNSA. V shed 8 bases, J shed 7 bases, and the junction held 17 bases outside the gene matches. CDR3 length: 18 amino acids. CDR3 nucleotide sequence: TGTGCCAGCCACCAAACTAGCGGGGGGGCCCTCGGGGGAAATGAGCAGTTCTTC. It specifies CASHQTSGGALGGNEQFF. Full variable domain (missing parts from reference TRBV7-2 and TRBJ2-1): GAGVSQSPSNKVTEKGKDVELRCDPISGHTALYWYRQSLGQGLEFLIYFQGNSAPDKSGLPSDRFSAERTGGSVSTLTIQRTQQEDSAVYLCASHQTSGGALGGNEQFFGPGTRLTVL.

The J gene is TRBJ1-1, the V gene TRBV5-1; TRBD1 matches at 10 bases. In germline, CDR1 is SGHRS, CDR2 YFSETQ. V gave up 4 bases and J gave up 6 bases; unmatched junction bases: 6. CDR3 length: 14 residues. The CDR3 here is CASSVTGGVSEAFF. The DNA of the CDR3 is TGCGCCAGCAGCGTGACAGGGGGCGTCTCTGAAGCTTTCTTT.

The rearrangement links TRBV11-2 to TRBJ2-1; TRBD2 matches 14 bases. V trimming: 4 bases; J trimming: 8 bases; junction bases outside the gene matches: 10. This CDR3 is built from 17 residues. Germline assignment: CDR1 SGHAT and CDR2 FQNNGV. Here the CDR3 reads CASSSHLGTSGSYEQFF. The CDR3 DNA reads as TGTGCCAGCAGCTCCCACCTCGGGACTAGCGGGAGCTATGAGCAGTTCTTC. The full variable domain, its missing parts supplied by reference TRBV11-2 and TRBJ2-1, is EAGVAQSPRYKIIEKRQSVAFWCNPISGHATLYWYQQILGQGPKLLIQFQNNGVVDDSQLPKDRFSAERLKGVDSTLKIQPAKLEDSAVYLCASSSHLGTSGSYEQFFGPGTRLTVL.

The chain recombines TRBV30 with TRBJ1-2, with 8 nucleotides matching TRBD1. V gave up 5 bases and J gave up 4 bases; unmatched junction bases: 9. The CDR3 has 14 residues. Germline assignment: CDR1 GTSNPN and CDR2 SVGIG (reference sequence). The CDR3 is CAWSPGDRGYGYTF. CDR3 in DNA: TGTGCCTGGTCCCCCGGAGACAGGGGCTATGGCTACACCTTC. Full variable domain (rest looked up from reference TRBV30 and TRBJ1-2): SQTIHQWPATLVQPVGSPLSLECTVEGTSNPNLYWYRQAAGRGLQLLFYSVGIGQISSEVPQNLSASRPQDRQFILSSKKLLLSDSGFYLCAWSPGDRGYGYTFGSGTRLTVV.

V and J are TRBV9 and TRBJ1-1; 8 bases are shared with TRBD1. The CDR3 is 14 amino acids. The V and J ends lost 4 bases and 6 bases, in that order; junction bases with no gene match: 8. Germline CDR1 reads SGDLS; CDR2 reads YYNGEE. In DNA, the CDR3 is TGTGCCAGCAGCACTTCAGGGGGCCCGGCTGAAGCTTTCTTT. Residues: CASSTSGGPAEAFF.

CDR3 sequence (DNA): TGTGCCACCAGCAGGGGACAGATAGTGACAACTAATGAAAAACTGTTTTTT. The encoded protein is CATSRGQIVTTNEKLFF. The chain links TRBV15 to TRBJ1-4; TRBD1 matches 7 bases. The V segment lost 3 bases and the J segment 0 bases; nucleotides outside the gene matches: 7. The CDR3 covers 17 residues. Germline CDR1 LNHNV, CDR2 YYDKDF (reference sequence). Supplemented by reference TRBV15 and TRBJ1-4, the full variable domain reads DAMVIQNPRYQVTQFGKPVTLSCSQTLNHNVMYWYQQKSSQAPKLLFHYYDKDFNNEADTPDNFQSRRPNTSFCFLDIRSPGLGDTAMYLCATSRGQIVTTNEKLFFGSGTQLSVL.

This clone has only a few counts. The V gene is TRBV6-5, the J gene TRBJ1-1, with D perhaps TRBD1 (6 bases). V gave up 7 bases and J gave up 0 bases, with 12 bases separating them. This CDR3 has 14 residues. The germline V gene encodes CDR1 MNHEY and CDR2 SVGAGI. CDR3 region: CASTIDRMNTEAFF. In DNA form, the CDR3 reads TGTGCCAGCACTATTGACAGGATGAACACTGAAGCTTTCTTT.

The V gene is TRBV11-3, the J gene TRBJ2-2, with TRBD2 as a possible D gene (6 bases). The CDR3 is 16 residues long. Germline V gene data show CDR1 as SGHNT and CDR2 as YENEEA. Trimming took off 1 base at V and 3 bases at J, with 12 bases between the two ends. Here the CDR3 reads CASSLGGGTHTGELFF. CDR3 coding DNA: TGTGCCAGCAGCTTAGGCGGCGGGACGCACACCGGGGAGCTGTTTTTT.